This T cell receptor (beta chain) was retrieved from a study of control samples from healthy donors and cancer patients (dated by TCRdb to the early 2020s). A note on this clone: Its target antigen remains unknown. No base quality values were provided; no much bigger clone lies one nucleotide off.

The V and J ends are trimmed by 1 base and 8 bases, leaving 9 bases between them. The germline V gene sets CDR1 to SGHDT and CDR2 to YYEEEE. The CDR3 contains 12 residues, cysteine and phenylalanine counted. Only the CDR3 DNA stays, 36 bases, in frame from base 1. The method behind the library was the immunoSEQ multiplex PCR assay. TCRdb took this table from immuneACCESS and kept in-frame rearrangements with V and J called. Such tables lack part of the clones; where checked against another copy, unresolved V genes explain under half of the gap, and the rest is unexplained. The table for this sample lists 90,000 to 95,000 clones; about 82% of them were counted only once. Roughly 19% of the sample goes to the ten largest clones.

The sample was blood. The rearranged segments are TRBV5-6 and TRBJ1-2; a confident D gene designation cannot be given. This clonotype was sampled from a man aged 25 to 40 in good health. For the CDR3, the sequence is CASSLRAVGYTF. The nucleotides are TGTGCCAGCAGCTTGAGGGCGGTCGGCTACACCTTC.